These T cell receptor beta chains were read from a single sample in a study of human T cells and chemical hapten exposure. TCRdb independently ran MiXCR on the RACE reads; one entry per CDR3 protein. Of 350,000 or so distinct CDR3 sequences detected, roughly 6.9% appear once; the ten largest clones hold 8% to 9%. The material sequenced was whole blood, taken in connection with sensitization to the hapten diphenylcyclopropenone (DPC). The receptors derive from a woman in her late teens or twenties with alopecia areata. Some clones in this sample may be carry-over from other donors' samples. The CDR3 runs from the conserved cysteine through the conserved F or W. The order of the fields is V gene, D gene, clone size, J gene, CDR3 protein, CDR3 DNA. The D gene is left open where the match is weak. The size field is filled for only some rows; it gives once, few, many or a size class.

TRBV20-1	TRBD2	many	TRBJ2-5	CSAMLTTSGGYQETQYF	TGCAGTGCCATGCTAACTACTAGCGGGGGCTACCAAGAGACCCAGTACTTC
TRBV5-8	-	-	TRBJ2-3	CASSTDRQFRDTQYF	TGTGCCAGCAGCACAGACCGACAGTTTCGGGATACGCAGTATTTT
TRBV21-1	-	-	TRBJ2-5	CASRQGAVRETQYF	TGTGCCAGCAGACAGGGGGCAGTTCGAGAGACCCAGTACTTC
TRBV4-1	-	many	TRBJ2-7	CASSRLIQGPSYEQYF	TGCGCCAGCAGCCGGCTAATACAGGGACCCTCCTACGAGCAGTACTTC
TRBV12-3/TRBV12-4	-	many	TRBJ1-2	CASSLWVYYGYTF	TGTGCCAGCAGTTTATGGGTATACTATGGCTACACCTTC
TRBV12-5	TRBD2	many	TRBJ2-1	CASGKGLAGEDEQFF	TGTGCTAGTGGAAAGGGACTAGCGGGGGAAGACGAGCAGTTCTTC
TRBV7-3	-	-	TRBJ1-4	CASSLNGLQNEKLFF	TGTGCCAGCAGCTTAAATGGTCTCCAGAATGAAAAACTGTTTTTT
TRBV7-2	TRBD1	-	TRBJ2-3	CASSLLGQAPDTQYF	TGTGCCAGCAGCTTATTGGGACAGGCTCCCGATACGCAGTATTTT
TRBV11-2	-	many	TRBJ2-7	CASSSTPGQLGYEQYF	TGTGCCAGCAGCTCGACCCCGGGGCAGTTAGGCTACGAGCAGTACTTC
TRBV25-1	-	few	TRBJ2-5	CASSDLYPAETQYF	TGTGCCAGCAGTGATCTTTACCCCGCGGAGACCCAGTACTTC
TRBV3-1	-	few	TRBJ1-2	CASSQDASSYGYTF	TGTGCCAGCAGCCAAGACGCCAGCAGCTATGGCTACACCTTC
TRBV4-3	-	few	TRBJ1-1	CASSQAADSGTEAFF	TGCGCCAGCAGCCAAGCGGCCGACAGTGGCACTGAAGCTTTCTTT
TRBV7-2	-	many	TRBJ1-5	CASSLDVIQPQHF	TGTGCCAGCAGCTTAGATGTGATACAGCCCCAGCATTTT
TRBV20-1	-	-	TRBJ2-3	CSARDPLGGATDTQYF	TGCAGTGCTAGAGACCCCTTGGGGGGGGCTACAGATACGCAGTATTTT
TRBV9	-	few	TRBJ2-7	CASSVGPMTGYEQYF	TGTGCCAGCAGCGTGGGACCGATGACAGGCTACGAGCAGTACTTC
TRBV20-1	TRBD1	-	TRBJ2-7	CSARGQTYEQYF	TGCAGTGCTAGGGGACAGACCTACGAGCAGTACTTC
TRBV29-1	TRBD1	many	TRBJ1-2	CSVVNPGTGYGYTF	TGCAGCGTTGTGAACCCCGGGACAGGGTACGGCTACACCTTC
TRBV29-1	-	few	TRBJ2-5	CSSDQVGVQETQYF	TGCAGTTCCGATCAGGTTGGGGTTCAAGAGACCCAGTACTTC
TRBV18	-	many	TRBJ1-4	CASSPRVAVNEKLFF	TGTGCCAGCTCACCACGAGTCGCAGTCAATGAAAAACTGTTTTTT
TRBV28	TRBD1	-	TRBJ2-7	CASNSAGQGVYEQYF	TGTGCCAGCAATTCGGCCGGACAGGGGGTCTACGAGCAGTACTTC
TRBV14	-	-	TRBJ1-1	CASSQDGGIQAFF	TGTGCCAGCAGCCAAGATGGGGGGATACAAGCTTTCTTT
TRBV12-3/TRBV12-4	-	many	TRBJ1-1	CASSSGQVTEAFF	TGTGCCAGCAGTTCCGGTCAGGTCACTGAAGCTTTCTTT
TRBV20-1	-	few	TRBJ2-7	CSAGTPEEQYF	TGCAGTGCAGGGACCCCCGAAGAGCAGTACTTC
TRBV12-3/TRBV12-4	-	-	TRBJ2-1	CASTRLQGGDEQFF	TGTGCCAGCACCCGACTCCAGGGTGGCGATGAGCAGTTCTTC
TRBV20-1	-	-	TRBJ2-1	CSARVPLEQFF	TGCAGTGCTAGAGTACCCCTTGAGCAGTTCTTC
TRBV7-2	-	few	TRBJ2-3	CASSLGDGSDTQYF	TGTGCCAGCAGCTTAGGAGACGGTTCAGATACGCAGTATTTT
TRBV29-1	-	few	TRBJ2-2	CSVERAGRQTGELFF	TGCAGCGTTGAAAGGGCAGGAAGACAAACCGGGGAGCTGTTTTTT
TRBV6-2/TRBV6-3	TRBD2	few	TRBJ2-4	CASSYSALAGGQVTKNIQYF	TGTGCCAGCAGTTACTCGGCGCTAGCGGGGGGGCAGGTGACCAAAAACATTCAGTACTTC